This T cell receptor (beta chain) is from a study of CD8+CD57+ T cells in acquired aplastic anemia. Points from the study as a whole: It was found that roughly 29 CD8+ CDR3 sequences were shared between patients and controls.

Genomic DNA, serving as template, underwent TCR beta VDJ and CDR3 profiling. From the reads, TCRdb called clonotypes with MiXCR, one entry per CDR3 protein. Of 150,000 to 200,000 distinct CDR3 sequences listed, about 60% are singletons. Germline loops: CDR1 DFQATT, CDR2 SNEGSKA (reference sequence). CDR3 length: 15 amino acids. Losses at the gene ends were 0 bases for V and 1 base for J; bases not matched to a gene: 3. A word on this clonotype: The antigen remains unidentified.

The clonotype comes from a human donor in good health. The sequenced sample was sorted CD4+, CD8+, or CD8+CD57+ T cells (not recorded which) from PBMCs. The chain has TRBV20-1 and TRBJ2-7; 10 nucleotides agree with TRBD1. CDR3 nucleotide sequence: TGCAGTGCTAGAGAGGACAGGGGGGTTTCCTACGAGCAGTACTTC. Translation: CSAREDRGVSYEQYF.